This T cell receptor beta chain was found in a study of T cell responses to AZD1222 COVID-19 vaccine. Measured with immunoSEQ multiplex PCR; TCRdb has only the in-frame clones, and not every one. The data hold 86,000 or so clones, with about 88% observed a single time. The CDR3 length is 14 residues. From germline, CDR1 is LNHDA and CDR2 SQIVND (reference sequence). V lost 2 bases, J lost 2 bases, and 0 bases stayed unmatched. Findings of the study overall: Scientists sampled the repertoires only once the peak T cell response had passed. Unmutated regions of variants are reportedly targeted by nearly half of spike-specific TCRs.

Comment on this clone: The antigen remains unidentified.

V is TRBV19 and J is TRBJ2-7, with 10 positions matching TRBD2. The material was peripheral blood, obtained on day 0 of AZD1222 vaccination. This receptor was identified in an adult in good health. CDR3 protein: CASSISGRAYEQYF. CDR3 DNA: TGTGCCAGTAGTATAAGCGGGAGGGCCTACGAGCAGTACTTC. Drawing the rest from reference TRBV19 and TRBJ2-7, the complete variable domain is DGGITQSPKYLFRKEGQNVTLSCEQNLNHDAMYWYRQDPGQGLRLIYYSQIVNDFQKGDIAEGYSVSREKKESFPLTVTSAQKNPTAFYLCASSISGRAYEQYFGPGTRLTVT.